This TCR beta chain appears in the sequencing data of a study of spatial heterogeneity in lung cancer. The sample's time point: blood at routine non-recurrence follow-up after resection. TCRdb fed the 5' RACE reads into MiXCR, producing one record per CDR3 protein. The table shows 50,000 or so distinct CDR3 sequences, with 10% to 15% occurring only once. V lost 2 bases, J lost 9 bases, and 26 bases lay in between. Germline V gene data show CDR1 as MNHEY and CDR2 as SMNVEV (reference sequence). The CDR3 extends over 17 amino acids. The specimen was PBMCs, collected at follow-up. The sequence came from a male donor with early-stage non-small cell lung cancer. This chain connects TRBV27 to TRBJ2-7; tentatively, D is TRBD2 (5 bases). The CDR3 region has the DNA TGTGCCAGCAGTTTACAAGCCGGAACTAGAAGGCCGGTACGGCAGTACTTC. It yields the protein CASSLQAGTRRPVRQYF.